Here is one T cell receptor (beta chain) with its context. Original data processing: The authors estimated nucleated cell counts from reference gene primer amplification. Assay used: immunoSEQ multiplex PCR; TCRdb lists only in-frame clones, some missing. The V and J calls and clone size are taken from that table; D and trimming were inferred from the DNA. The sample contains roughly 200,000 clones, about 80% of which appear only once. Per the germline V gene, CDR1 is GTSNPN and CDR2 is SVGIG (reference sequence). V lost 5 bases to trimming and J lost 5 bases, with 15 bases between them. The CDR3 has 13 residues. This entry comes from a study of blood T cell repertoires in COVID-19. Across the study: The United States, Italy and Spain provided the acute and convalescent COVID-19 samples. Sources were T cells, B-cell-depleted T cells, or PBMCs; the material itself was cDNA or gDNA.

The TCR originated in a man aged 45-60 years with active or convalescent COVID-19. The sequenced sample was peripheral blood. This chain uses TRBV30 with TRBJ2-5, with TRBD2 as a possible D gene (6 bases). The CDR3 bases are TGTGCCTGGGCGACTAGGGAAAAGGAGACCCAGTACTTC. It encodes CAWATREKETQYF.